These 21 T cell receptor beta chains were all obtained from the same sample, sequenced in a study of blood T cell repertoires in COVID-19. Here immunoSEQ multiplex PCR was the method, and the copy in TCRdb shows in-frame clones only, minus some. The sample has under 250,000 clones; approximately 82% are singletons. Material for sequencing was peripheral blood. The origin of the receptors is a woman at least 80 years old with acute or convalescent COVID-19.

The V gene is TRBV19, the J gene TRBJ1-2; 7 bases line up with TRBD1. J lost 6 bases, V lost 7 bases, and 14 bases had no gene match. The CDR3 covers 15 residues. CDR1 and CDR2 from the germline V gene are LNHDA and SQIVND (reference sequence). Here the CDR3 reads CASNMGRGRIHGYTF. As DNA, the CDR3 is TGTGCCAGTAACATGGGAAGGGGGCGTATTCATGGCTACACCTTC. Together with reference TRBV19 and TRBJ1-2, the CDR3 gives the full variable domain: DGGITQSPKYLFRKEGQNVTLSCEQNLNHDAMYWYRQDPGQGLRLIYYSQIVNDFQKGDIAEGYSVSREKKESFPLTVTSAQKNPTAFYLCASNMGRGRIHGYTFGSGTRLTVV.

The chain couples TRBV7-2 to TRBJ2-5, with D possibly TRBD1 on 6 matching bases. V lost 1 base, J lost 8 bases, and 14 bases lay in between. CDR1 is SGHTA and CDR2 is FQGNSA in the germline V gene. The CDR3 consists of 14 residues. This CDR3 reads CASSLVGQNPTQYF. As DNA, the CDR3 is TGTGCCAGCAGCTTAGTGGGACAAAATCCAACCCAGTACTTC.

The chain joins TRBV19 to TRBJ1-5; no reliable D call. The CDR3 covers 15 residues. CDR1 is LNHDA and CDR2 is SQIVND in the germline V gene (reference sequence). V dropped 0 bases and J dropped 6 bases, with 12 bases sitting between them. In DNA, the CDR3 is TGTGCCAGTAGTATAGACCCGGAGGAAGGTCAGCCCCAGCATTTT. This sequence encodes CASSIDPEEGQPQHF.

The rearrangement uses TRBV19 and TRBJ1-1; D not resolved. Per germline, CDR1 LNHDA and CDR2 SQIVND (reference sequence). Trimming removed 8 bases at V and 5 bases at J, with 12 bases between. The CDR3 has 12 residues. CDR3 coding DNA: TGTGCCAGTCGCCTTCTCGGGACTGAAGCTTTCTTT. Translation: CASRLLGTEAFF. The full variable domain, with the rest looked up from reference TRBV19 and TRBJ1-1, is DGGITQSPKYLFRKEGQNVTLSCEQNLNHDAMYWYRQDPGQGLRLIYYSQIVNDFQKGDIAEGYSVSREKKESFPLTVTSAQKNPTAFYLCASRLLGTEAFFGQGTRLTVV.

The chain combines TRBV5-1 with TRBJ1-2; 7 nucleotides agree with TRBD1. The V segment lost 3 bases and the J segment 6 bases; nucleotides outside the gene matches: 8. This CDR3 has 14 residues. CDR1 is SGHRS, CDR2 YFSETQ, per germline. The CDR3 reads CASSWRQGGDGYTF. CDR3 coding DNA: TGCGCCAGCAGCTGGCGACAGGGAGGAGATGGCTACACCTTC.

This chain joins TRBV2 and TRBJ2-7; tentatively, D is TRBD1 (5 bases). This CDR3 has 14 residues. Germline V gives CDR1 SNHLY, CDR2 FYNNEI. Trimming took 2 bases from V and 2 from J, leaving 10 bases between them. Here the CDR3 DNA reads TGTGCCAGCAGTGAATTTCCCAGGGCCTACGAGCAGTACTTC. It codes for CASSEFPRAYEQYF.

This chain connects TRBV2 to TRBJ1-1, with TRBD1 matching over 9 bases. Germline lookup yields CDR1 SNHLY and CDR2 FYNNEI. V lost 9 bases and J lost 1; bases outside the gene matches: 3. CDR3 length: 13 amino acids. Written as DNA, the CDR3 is TGTGCCAGTCGGACAGGGGAGAACACTGAAGCTTTCTTT. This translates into CASRTGENTEAFF.

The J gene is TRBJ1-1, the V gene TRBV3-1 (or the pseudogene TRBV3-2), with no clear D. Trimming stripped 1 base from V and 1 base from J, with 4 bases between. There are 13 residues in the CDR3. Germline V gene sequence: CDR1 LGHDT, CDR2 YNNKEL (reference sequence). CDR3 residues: CASSQGGNTEAFF. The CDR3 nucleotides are TGTGCCAGCAGCCAAGGAGGGAACACTGAAGCTTTCTTT.

In DNA form, the CDR3 reads TGTGCCAGCAGTAGACAGGGGTTGGAGACCCAGTACTTC. The encoded protein is CASSRQGLETQYF. J is TRBJ2-5 and V is TRBV2, with 8 bases aligning to TRBD1. J gave up 5 bases and V 5 bases, and 4 bases lay outside the gene matches. Looked up from germline, CDR1 is SNHLY and CDR2 is FYNNEI. This CDR3 is built from 13 residues. The full variable domain, completed using reference TRBV2 and TRBJ2-5, is EPEVTQTPSHQVTQMGQEVILRCVPISNHLYFYWYRQILGQKVEFLVSFYNNEISEKSEIFDDQFSVERPDGSNFTLKIRSTKLEDSAMYFCASSRQGLETQYFGPGTRLLVL.

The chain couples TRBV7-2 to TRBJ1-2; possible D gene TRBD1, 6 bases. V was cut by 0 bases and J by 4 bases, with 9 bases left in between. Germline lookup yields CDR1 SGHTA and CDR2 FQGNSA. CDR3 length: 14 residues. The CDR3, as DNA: TGTGCCAGCAGCTTAGCAGCAGGGGTCTATGGCTACACCTTC. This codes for CASSLAAGVYGYTF.

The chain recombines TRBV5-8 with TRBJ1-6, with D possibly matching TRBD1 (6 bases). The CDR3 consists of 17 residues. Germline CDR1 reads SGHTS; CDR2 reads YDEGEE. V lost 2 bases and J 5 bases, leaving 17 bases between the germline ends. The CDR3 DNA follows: TGTGCCAGCAGCTTCGTTTGGGGGGGGCCTAATAATTCACCCCTCCACTTT. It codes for CASSFVWGGPNNSPLHF.

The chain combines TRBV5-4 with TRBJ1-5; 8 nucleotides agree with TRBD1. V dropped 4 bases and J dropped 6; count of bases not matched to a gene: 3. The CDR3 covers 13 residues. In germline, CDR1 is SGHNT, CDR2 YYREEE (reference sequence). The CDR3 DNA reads TGTGCCAGCAGCCCAGGGGGCGGTCAGCCCCAGCATTTT. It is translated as CASSPGGGQPQHF.

CDR3 amino acids: CASSSGLVDTQYF. CDR3 nucleotides: TGTGCCAGCAGCAGCGGACTAGTAGATACGCAGTATTTT. The chain combines TRBV7-3 with TRBJ2-3; 7 nucleotides line up with TRBD2. The CDR3 runs to 13 residues. With V trimmed by 5 bases and J by 5 bases, 4 bases remained unmatched. Germline CDR1 is SGHTA and CDR2 is FQGTGA. The whole variable domain, filled in from reference TRBV7-3 and TRBJ2-3, reads GAGVSQTPSNKVTEKGKYVELRCDPISGHTALYWYRQSLGQGPEFLIYFQGTGAADDSGLPNDRFFAVRPEGSVSTLKIQRTERGDSAVYLCASSSGLVDTQYFGPGTRLTVL.

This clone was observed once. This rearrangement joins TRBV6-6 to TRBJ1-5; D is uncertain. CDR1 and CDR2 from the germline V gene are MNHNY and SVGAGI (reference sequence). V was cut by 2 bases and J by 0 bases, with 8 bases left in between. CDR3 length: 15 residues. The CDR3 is CASSYVRYSNQPQHF. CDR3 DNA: TGTGCCAGCAGTTACGTCAGGTATAGCAATCAGCCCCAGCATTTT.

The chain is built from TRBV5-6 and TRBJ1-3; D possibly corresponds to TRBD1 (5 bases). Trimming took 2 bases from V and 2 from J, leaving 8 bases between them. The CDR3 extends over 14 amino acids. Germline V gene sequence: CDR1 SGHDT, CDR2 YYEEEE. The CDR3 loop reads CASSFTGTGNTIYF. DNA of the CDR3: TGTGCCAGCAGCTTTACAGGCACTGGAAACACCATATATTTT.

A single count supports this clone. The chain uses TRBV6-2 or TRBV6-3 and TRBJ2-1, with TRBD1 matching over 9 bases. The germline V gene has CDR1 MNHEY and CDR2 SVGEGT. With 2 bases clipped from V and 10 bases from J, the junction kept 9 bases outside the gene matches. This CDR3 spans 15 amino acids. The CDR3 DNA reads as TGTGCCAGCAGTTACCCCGGGACAGGGTCGATGGAGCAGTTCTTC. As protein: CASSYPGTGSMEQFF.

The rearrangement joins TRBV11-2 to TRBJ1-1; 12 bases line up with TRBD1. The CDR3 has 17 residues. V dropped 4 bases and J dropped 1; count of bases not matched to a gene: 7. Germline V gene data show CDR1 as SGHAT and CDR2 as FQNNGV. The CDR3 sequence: CASSWGQGAFGNTEAFF. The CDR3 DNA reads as TGTGCCAGCAGCTGGGGACAGGGGGCGTTTGGGAACACTGAAGCTTTCTTT.

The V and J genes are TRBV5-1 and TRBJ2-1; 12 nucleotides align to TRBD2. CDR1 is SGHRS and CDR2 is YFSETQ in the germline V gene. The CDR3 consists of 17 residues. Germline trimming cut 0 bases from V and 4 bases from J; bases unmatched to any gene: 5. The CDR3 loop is CASSLALGLAGYNEQFF. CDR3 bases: TGCGCCAGCAGCTTGGCCCTCGGACTAGCGGGGTACAATGAGCAGTTCTTC.

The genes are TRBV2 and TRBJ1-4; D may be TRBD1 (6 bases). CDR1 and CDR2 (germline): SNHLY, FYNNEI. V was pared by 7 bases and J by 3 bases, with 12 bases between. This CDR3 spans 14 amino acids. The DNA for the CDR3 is TGTGCCAGCAAGGATCGGACAGCTAATGAAAAACTGTTTTTT. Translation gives CASKDRTANEKLFF.

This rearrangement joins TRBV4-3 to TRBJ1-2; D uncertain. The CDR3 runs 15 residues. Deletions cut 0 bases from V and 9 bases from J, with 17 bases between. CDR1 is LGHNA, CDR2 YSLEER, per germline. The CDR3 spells CASSQDLLSMVSYTF. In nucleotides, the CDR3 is TGCGCCAGCAGCCAAGATCTACTTAGCATGGTGAGCTACACCTTC.

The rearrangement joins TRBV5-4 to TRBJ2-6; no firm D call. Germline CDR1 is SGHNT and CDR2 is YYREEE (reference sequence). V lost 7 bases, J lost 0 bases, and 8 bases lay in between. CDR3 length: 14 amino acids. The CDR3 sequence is CASADASGANVLTF. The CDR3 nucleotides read TGTGCCAGCGCAGATGCCTCTGGGGCCAACGTCCTGACTTTC.